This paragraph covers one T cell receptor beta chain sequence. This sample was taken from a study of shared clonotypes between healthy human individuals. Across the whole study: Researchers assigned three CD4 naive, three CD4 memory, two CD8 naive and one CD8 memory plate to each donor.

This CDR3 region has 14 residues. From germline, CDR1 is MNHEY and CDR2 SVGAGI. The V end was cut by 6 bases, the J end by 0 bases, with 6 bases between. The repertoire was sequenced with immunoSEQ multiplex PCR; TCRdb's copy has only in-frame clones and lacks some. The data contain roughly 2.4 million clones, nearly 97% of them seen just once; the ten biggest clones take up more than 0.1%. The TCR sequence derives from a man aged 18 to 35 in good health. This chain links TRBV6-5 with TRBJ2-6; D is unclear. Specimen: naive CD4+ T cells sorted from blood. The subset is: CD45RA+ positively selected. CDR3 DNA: TGTGCCAGCAGCGGAAACTCTGGGGCCAACGTCCTGACTTTC. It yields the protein CASSGNSGANVLTF.